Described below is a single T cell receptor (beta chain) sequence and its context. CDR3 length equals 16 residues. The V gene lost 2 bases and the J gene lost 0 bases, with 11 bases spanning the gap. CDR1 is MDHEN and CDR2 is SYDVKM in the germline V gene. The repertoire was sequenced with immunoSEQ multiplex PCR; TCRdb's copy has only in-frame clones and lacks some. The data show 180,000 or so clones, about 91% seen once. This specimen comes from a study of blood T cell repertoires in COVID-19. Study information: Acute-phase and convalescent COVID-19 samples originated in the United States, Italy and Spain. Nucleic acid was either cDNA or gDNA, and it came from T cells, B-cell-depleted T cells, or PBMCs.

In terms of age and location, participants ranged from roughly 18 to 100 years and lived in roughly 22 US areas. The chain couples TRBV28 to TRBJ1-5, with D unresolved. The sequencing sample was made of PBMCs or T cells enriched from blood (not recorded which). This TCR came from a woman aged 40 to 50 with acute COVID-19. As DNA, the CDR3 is TGTGCCAGCAGTTTACCGTCGGGTAGTAGCAATCAGCCCCAGCATTTT. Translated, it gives CASSLPSGSSNQPQHF.